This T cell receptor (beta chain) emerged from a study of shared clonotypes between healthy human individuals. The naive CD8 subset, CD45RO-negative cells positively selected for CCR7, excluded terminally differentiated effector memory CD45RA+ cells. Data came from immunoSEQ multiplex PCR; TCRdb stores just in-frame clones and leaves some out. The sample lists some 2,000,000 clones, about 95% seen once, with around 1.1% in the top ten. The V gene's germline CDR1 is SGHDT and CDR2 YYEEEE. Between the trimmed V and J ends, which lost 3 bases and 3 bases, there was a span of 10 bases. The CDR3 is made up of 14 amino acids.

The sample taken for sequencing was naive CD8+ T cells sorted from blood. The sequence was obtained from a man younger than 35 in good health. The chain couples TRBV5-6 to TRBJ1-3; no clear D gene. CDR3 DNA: TGTGCCAGCAGCTCTGGGCCGATTGGAAACACCATATATTTT. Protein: CASSSGPIGNTIYF.